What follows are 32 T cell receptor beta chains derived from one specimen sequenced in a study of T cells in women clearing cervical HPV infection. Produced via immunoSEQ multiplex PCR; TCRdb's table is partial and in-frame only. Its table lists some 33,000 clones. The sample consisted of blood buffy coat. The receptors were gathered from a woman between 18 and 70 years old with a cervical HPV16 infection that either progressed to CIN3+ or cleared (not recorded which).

The CDR3 reads CASSRGVSDYGQYF. CDR3 DNA, as far as it was read: TGTGCCAGCAGCCGAGGGGTTTCGGACTATGGT. This rearrangement joins TRBV7-2 to TRBJ2-4; D is perhaps TRBD2 (6 bases). Coverage ceases 3 residues before the CDR3 finishes, and the germline J gene fills in the end. CDR3 size: 14 residues. From germline, CDR1 is SGHTA and CDR2 FQGNSA.

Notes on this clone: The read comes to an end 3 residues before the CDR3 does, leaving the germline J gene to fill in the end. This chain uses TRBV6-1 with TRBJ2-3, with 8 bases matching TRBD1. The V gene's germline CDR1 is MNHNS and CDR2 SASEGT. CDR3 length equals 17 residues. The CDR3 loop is CASSETWTTGVDQPQYF. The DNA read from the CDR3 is TGTGCCAGCAGTGAAACTTGGACGACAGGGGTCGATCAGCCG.

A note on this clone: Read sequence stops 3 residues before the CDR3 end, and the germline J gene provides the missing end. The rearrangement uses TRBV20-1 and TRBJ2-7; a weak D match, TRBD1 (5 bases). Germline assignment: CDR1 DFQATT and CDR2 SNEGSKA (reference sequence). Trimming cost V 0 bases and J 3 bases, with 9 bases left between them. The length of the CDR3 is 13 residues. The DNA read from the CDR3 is TGCAGTGCTAGAGACAGGGCGAGCTACGAG. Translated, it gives CSARDRASYE. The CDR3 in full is CSARDRASYEQYF.

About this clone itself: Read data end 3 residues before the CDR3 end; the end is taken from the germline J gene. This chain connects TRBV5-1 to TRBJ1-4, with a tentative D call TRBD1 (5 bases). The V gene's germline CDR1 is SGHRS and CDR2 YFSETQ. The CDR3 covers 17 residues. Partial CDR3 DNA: TGCGCCAGCAGCTTGGGGGTCCCCTCCTCTGGGGCCAACGTA. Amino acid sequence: CASSLGVPSSGANV. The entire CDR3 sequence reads CASSLGVPSSGANVLFF.

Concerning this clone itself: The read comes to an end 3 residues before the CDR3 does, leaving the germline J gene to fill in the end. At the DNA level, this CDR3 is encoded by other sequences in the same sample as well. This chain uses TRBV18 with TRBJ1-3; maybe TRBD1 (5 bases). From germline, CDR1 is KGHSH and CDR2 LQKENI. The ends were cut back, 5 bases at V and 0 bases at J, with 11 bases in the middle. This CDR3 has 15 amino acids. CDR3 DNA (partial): TGTGCCAGCTCAGGGTCAGGGAGCTCTGGAAACACC. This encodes CASSGSGSSGNT. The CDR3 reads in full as CASSGSGSSGNTIYF. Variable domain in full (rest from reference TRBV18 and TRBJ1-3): NAGVMQNPRHLVRRRGQEARLRCSPMKGHSHVYWYRQLPEEGLKFMVYLQKENIIDESGMPKERFSAEFPKEGPSILRIQQVVRGDSAAYFCASSGSGSSGNTIYFGEGSWLTVV.

Partial CDR3 DNA: TGCAGTGCTAGACAGGTTCGTTCGGGGGACAATGAG. As protein: CSARQVRSGDNE. The whole CDR3 sequence reads CSARQVRSGDNEQFF. This chain links TRBV20-1 with TRBJ2-1; the D gene is possibly TRBD2 (6 bases). The CDR3 is cut off 3 residues early in the read; its end comes from the germline J gene. The CDR3 runs to 15 residues. Looked up from germline, CDR1 is DFQATT and CDR2 is SNEGSKA (reference sequence). V was trimmed by 2 bases and J by 5 bases, leaving 16 bases between them.

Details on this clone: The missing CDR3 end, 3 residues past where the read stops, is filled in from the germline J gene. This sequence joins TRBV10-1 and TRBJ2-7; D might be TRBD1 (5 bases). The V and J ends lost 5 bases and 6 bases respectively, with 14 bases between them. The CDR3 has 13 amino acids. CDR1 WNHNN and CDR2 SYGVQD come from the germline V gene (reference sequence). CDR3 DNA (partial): TGCGCCAGCAGTTTATATACAGGTTCCGAG. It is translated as CASSLYTGSE. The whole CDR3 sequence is CASSLYTGSEQYF.

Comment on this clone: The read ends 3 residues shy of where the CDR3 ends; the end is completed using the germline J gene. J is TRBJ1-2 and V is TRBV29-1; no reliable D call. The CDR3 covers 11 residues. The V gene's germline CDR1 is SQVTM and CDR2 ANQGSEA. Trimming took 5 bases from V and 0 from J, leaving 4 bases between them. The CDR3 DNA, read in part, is TGCAGCGTTCTCTCTAACTATGGC. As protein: CSVLSNYG. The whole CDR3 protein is CSVLSNYGYTF.

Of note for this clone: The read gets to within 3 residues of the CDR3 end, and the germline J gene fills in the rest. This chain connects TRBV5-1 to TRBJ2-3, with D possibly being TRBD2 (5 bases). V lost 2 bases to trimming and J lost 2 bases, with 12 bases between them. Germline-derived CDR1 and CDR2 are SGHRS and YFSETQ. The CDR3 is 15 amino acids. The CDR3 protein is CASSFGERPTDTQYF. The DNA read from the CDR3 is TGCGCCAGCAGCTTTGGGGAGCGGCCCACAGATACG.

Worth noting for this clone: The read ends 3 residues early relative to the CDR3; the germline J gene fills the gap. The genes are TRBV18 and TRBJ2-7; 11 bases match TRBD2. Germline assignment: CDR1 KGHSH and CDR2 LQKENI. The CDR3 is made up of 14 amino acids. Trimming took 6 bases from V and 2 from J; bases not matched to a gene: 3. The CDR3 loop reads CASSLAGGPYEQYF. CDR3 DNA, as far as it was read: TGTGCCAGCTCCCTAGCGGGGGGACCCTACGAG. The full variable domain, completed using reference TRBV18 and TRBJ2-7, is NAGVMQNPRHLVRRRGQEARLRCSPMKGHSHVYWYRQLPEEGLKFMVYLQKENIIDESGMPKERFSAEFPKEGPSILRIQQVVRGDSAAYFCASSLAGGPYEQYFGPGTRLTVT.

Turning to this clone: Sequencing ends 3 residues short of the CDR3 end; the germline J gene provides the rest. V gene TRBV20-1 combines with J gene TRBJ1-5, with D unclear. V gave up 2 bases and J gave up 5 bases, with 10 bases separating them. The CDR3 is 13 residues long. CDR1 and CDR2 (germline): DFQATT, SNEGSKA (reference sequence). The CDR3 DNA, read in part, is TGCAGTGCTAGAAGGGTGGTGGATCAGCCC. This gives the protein CSARRVVDQP. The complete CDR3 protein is CSARRVVDQPQHF.

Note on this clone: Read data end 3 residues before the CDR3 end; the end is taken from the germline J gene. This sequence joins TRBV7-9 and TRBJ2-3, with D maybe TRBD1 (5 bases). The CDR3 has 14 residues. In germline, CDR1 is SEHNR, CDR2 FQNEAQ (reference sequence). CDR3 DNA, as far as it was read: TGTGCCAGCAGTTCGAAGACAGCACAAGAGACG. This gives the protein CASSSKTAQET. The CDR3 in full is CASSSKTAQETQYF.

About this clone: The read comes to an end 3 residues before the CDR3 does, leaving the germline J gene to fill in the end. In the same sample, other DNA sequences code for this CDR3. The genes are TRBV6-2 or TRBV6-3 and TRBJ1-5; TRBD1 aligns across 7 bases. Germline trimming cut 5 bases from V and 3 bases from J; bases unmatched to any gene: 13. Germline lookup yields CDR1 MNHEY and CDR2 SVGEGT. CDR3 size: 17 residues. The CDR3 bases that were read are TGTGCCAGCAGTCCCCGCCGGACGGGGACAGCCAATCAGCCC. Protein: CASSPRRTGTANQP. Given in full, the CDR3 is CASSPRRTGTANQPQHF.

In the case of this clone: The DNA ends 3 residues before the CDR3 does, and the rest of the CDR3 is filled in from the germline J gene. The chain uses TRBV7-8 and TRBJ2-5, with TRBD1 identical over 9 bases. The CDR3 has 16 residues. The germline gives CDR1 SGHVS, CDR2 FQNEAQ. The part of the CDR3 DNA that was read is TGTGCCAGTGGGACAGGGAGCAGCTTGCGGGTATATACC. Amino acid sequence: CASGTGSSLRVYT. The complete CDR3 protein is CASGTGSSLRVYTQYF.

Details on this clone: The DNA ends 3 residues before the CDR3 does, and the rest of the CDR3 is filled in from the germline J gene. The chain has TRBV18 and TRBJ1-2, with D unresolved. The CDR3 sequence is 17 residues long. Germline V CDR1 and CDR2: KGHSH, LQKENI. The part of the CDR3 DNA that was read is TGTGCCAGCTCACCGGTTCCAGCGGGAAGCTCCTACAATGAC. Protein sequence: CASSPVPAGSSYND. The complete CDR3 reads CASSPVPAGSSYNDYTF.

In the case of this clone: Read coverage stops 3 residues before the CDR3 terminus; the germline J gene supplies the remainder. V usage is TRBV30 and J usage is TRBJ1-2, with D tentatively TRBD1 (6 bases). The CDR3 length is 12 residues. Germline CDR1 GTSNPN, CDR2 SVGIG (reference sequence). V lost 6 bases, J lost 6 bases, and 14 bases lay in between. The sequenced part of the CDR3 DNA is TGTGCCTGCCTCAAGGGGGTAGATGGC. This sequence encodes CACLKGVDG. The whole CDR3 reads CACLKGVDGYTF.

The part of the CDR3 DNA that was read is TGCAGTGCTAGAGAGGGGGGGCTTAAGCGGGAGGCCTCCCTAGGCGAG. This sequence encodes CSAREGGLKREASLGE. The complete CDR3 sequence is CSAREGGLKREASLGEQYF. V and J are TRBV20-1 and TRBJ2-7; 9 bases match TRBD2. The read is 3 residues too short to cover the CDR3 end, so that end is filled in from the germline J gene. The germline V gene has CDR1 DFQATT and CDR2 SNEGSKA (reference sequence). Trimming removed 0 bases from V and 6 bases from J; junction bases left unmatched: 21. The CDR3 consists of 19 residues.

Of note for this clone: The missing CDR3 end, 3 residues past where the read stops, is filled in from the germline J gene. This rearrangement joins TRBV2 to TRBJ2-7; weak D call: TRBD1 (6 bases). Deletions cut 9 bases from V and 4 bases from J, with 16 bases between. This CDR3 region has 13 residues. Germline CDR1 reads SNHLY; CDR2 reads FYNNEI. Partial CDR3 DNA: TGTGCCAGTAATCTCAAAGGGGGATACGAG. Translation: CASNLKGGYE. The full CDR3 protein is CASNLKGGYEQYF.

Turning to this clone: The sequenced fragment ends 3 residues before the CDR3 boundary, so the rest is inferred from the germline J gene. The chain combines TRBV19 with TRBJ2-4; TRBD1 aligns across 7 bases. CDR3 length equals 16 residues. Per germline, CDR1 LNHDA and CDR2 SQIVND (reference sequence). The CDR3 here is CASSIASEGARAGQYF. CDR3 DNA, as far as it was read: TGTGCCAGTAGTATAGCGTCTGAGGGGGCGCGAGCAGGT. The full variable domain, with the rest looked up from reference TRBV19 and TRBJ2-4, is DGGITQSPKYLFRKEGQNVTLSCEQNLNHDAMYWYRQDPGQGLRLIYYSQIVNDFQKGDIAEGYSVSREKKESFPLTVTSAQKNPTAFYLCASSIASEGARAGQYFGAGTRLSVL.

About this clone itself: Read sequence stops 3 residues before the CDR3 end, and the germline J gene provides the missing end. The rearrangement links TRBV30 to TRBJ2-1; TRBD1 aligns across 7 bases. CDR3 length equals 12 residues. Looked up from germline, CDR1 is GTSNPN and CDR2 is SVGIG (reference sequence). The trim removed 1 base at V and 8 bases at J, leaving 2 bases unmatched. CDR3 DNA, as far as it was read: TGTGCCTGGAGTGAAGGGGGCCATGAG. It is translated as CAWSEGGHE. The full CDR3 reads CAWSEGGHEQFF.

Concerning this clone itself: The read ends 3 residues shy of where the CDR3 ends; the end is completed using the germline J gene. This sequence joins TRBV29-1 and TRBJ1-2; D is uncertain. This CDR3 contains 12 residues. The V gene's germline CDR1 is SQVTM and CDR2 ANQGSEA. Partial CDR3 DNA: TGCAGCGTTTGGCGGAGCGGCGTCGAC. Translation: CSVWRSGVD. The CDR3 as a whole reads CSVWRSGVDYTF.

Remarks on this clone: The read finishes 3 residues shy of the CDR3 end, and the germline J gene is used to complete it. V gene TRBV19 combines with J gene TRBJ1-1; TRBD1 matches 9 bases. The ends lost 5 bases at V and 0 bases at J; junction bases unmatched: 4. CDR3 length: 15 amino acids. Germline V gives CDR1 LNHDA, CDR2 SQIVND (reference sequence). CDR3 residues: CASSLQGAVNTEAFF. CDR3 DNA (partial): TGTGCCAGTAGTTTACAGGGGGCAGTGAACACTGAA.

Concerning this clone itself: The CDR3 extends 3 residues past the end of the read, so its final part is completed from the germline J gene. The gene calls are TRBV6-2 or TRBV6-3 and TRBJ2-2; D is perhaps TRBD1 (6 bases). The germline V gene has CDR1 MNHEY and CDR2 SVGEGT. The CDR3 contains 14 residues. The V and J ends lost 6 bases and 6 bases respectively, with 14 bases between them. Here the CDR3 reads CASSHFKGAGELFF. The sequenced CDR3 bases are TGTGCCAGCAGCCACTTCAAGGGGGCCGGGGAG.

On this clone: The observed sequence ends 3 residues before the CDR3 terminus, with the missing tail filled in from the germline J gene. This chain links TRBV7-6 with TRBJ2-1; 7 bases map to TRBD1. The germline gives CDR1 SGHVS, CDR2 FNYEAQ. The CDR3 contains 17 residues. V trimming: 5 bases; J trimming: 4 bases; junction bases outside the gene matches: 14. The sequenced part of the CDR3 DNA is TGTGCCAGCAGCGCGAGACAGGGCTGGGACCCGTACAATGAG. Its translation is CASSARQGWDPYNE. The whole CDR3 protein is CASSARQGWDPYNEQFF.

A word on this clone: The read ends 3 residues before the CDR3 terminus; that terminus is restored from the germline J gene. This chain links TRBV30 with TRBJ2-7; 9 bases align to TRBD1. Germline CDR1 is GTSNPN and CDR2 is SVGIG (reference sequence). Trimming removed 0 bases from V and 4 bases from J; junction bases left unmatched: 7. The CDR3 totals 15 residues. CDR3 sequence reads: CAWSVNRGLEYEQYF. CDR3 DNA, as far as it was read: TGTGCCTGGAGTGTAAACAGGGGGCTCGAGTACGAG.

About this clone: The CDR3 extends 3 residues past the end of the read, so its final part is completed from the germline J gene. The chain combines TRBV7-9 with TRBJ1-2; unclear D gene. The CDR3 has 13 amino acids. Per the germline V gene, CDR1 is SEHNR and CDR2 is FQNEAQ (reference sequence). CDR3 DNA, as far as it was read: TGTGCCAGCAGATTAACCCCGGGGAGCGAC. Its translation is CASRLTPGSD. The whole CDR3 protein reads CASRLTPGSDYTF.

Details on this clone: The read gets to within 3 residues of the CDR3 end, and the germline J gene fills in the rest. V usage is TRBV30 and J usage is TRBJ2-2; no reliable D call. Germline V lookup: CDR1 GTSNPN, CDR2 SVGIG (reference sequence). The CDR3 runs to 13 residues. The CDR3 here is CAWSEKGNSPLFF. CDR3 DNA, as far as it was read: TGTGCCTGGAGCGAAAAGGGTAATTCACCG. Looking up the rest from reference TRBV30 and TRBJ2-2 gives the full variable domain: SQTIHQWPATLVQPVGSPLSLECTVEGTSNPNLYWYRQAAGRGLQLLFYSVGIGQISSEVPQNLSASRPQDRQFILSSKKLLLSDSGFYLCAWSEKGNSPLFFGEGSRLTVL.

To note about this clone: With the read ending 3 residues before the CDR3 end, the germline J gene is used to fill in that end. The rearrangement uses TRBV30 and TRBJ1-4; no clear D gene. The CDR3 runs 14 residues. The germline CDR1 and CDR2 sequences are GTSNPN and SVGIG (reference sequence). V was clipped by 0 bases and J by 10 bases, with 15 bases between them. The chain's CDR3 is CAWSVFPTRGKLFF. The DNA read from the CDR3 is TGTGCCTGGAGTGTCTTCCCAACTCGGGGAAAA.

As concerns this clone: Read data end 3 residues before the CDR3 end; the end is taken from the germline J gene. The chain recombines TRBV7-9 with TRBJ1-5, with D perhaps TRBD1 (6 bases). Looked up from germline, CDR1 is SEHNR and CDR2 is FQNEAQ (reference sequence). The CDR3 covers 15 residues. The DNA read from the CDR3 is TGTGCCAGCAGCTCCACAGGGTTTAACACAGATCCC. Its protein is CASSSTGFNTDP. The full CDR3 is CASSSTGFNTDPQHF.

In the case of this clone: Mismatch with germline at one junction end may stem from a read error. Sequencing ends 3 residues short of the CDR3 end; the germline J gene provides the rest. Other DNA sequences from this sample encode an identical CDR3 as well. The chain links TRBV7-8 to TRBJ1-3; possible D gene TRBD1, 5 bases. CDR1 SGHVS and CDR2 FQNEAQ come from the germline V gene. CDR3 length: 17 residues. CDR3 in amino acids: CASSSIETGFSGNTIYF. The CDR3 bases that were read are TGTGCCAGCAGCTCAATCGAAACAGGATTCTCTGGAAACACT.

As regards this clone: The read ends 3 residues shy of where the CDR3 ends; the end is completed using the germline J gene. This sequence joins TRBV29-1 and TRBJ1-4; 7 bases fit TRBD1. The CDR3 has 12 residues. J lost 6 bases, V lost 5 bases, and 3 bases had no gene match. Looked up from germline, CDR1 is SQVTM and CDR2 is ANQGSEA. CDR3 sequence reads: CSVIGTDEKLFF. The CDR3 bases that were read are TGCAGCGTTATAGGGACAGATGAAAAA.

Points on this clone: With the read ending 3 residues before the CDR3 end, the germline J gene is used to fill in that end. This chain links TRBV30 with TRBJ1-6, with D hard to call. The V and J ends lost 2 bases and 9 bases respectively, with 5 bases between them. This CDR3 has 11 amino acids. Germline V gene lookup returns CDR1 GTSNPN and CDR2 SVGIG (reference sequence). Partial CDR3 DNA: TGTGCCTGGAGTTTATTTTCACCC. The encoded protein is CAWSLFSP. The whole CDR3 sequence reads CAWSLFSPLHF.